Below are 20 T cell receptor beta chains sequenced from a single sample in a study of blood T cell repertoires in COVID-19. TCRdb keeps only in-frame clones here, not all; method: immunoSEQ multiplex PCR. The sample holds about 190,000 clones, over 75% seen once. The sample taken for sequencing was peripheral blood. Receptor source: a woman aged 50 to 60 with acute or convalescent COVID-19.

The V gene is TRBV11-3, the J gene TRBJ2-1, with TRBD1 identical over 10 bases. Germline V lookup: CDR1 SGHNT, CDR2 YENEEA. V shed 5 bases, J shed 4 bases, and the junction held 5 bases outside the gene matches. The CDR3 extends over 15 amino acids. As DNA, the CDR3 is TGTGCCAGCAGCAGTGACAGGGGGCGATACAATGAGCAGTTCTTC. It specifies CASSSDRGRYNEQFF.

CDR3 sequence: CASRLGGNTEAFF. The CDR3 region has the DNA TGTGCCAGCCGACTGGGGGGGAACACTGAAGCTTTCTTT. This chain links TRBV28 with TRBJ1-1; possibly TRBD1 for D (5 bases). Germline V gene data show CDR1 as MDHEN and CDR2 as SYDVKM. The CDR3 extends over 13 amino acids. V was cut by 8 bases and J by 1 base, with 11 bases left in between.

The CDR3 loop reads CASKRGTTEAFF. In DNA, the CDR3 is TGTGCCAGCAAACGGGGAACCACTGAAGCTTTCTTT. The rearrangement joins TRBV6-5 to TRBJ1-1, with no clear D. Trimming took off 7 bases at V and 4 bases at J, with 10 bases between the two ends. This CDR3 has 12 residues. In germline, CDR1 is MNHEY, CDR2 SVGAGI.

CDR3 region: CASSLSQLREDEQYF. CDR3 DNA sequence: TGCGCCAGCAGCTTGTCCCAGTTGCGGGAGGACGAGCAGTACTTC. The chain employs TRBV5-1 and TRBJ2-7, with 8 bases lining up with TRBD2. V shed 1 base, J shed 5 bases, and the junction held 8 bases outside the gene matches. Germline-derived CDR1 and CDR2 are SGHRS and YFSETQ. The CDR3 has 15 amino acids.

The gene calls are TRBV19 and TRBJ1-1; 7 bases are a match to TRBD1. V lost 3 bases to trimming and J lost 3 bases; unmatched junction nucleotides: 4. The CDR3 is made up of 14 amino acids. Germline V gene sequence: CDR1 LNHDA, CDR2 SQIVND (reference sequence). CDR3 loop: CASSITGVDTEAFF. CDR3 coding DNA: TGTGCCAGTAGTATCACAGGGGTCGACACTGAAGCTTTCTTT. Filled out from reference TRBV19 and TRBJ1-1, the complete variable domain reads DGGITQSPKYLFRKEGQNVTLSCEQNLNHDAMYWYRQDPGQGLRLIYYSQIVNDFQKGDIAEGYSVSREKKESFPLTVTSAQKNPTAFYLCASSITGVDTEAFFGQGTRLTVV.

The chain recombines TRBV28 with TRBJ1-1; no definite D call. With 2 bases removed from V and 10 bases from J, the gap between germline ends came to 14 bases. Germline values: CDR1 MDHEN, CDR2 SYDVKM. The CDR3 runs to 13 residues. The CDR3 region has the DNA TGTGCCAGCAGTTTACCCGTCCCGGGAGCAGCTTTCTTT. It encodes CASSLPVPGAAFF.

This chain uses TRBV19 with TRBJ1-2, with D unclear. V was cut by 6 bases and J by 7 bases, with 15 bases left in between. This CDR3 comprises 13 residues. The V gene's germline CDR1 is LNHDA and CDR2 SQIVND (reference sequence). The CDR3 sequence: CASSGSILLGYTF. CDR3 coding DNA: TGTGCCAGTAGCGGGTCCATACTACTTGGCTACACCTTC.

The chain has TRBV28 and TRBJ2-6; possibly TRBD1 for D (6 bases). V lost 6 bases, J lost 0 bases, and 18 bases lay in between. This CDR3 region has 18 residues. In germline, CDR1 is MDHEN, CDR2 SYDVKM. CDR3 in amino acids: CASSHRQASFSGANVLTF. DNA for the CDR3: TGTGCCAGCAGCCACAGACAGGCGAGCTTCTCTGGGGCCAACGTCCTGACTTTC.

The chain uses TRBV19 and TRBJ1-5; D gene unclear. This CDR3 has 16 amino acids. V lost 6 bases to trimming and J lost 2 bases, with 17 bases between them. The germline CDR1 and CDR2 sequences are LNHDA and SQIVND (reference sequence). CDR3 residues: CASRWVGSSGNQPQHF. CDR3 nucleotide sequence: TGTGCCAGTAGATGGGTAGGCAGTAGCGGCAATCAGCCCCAGCATTTT. Combining the CDR3 with reference TRBV19 and TRBJ1-5 gives the whole variable domain DGGITQSPKYLFRKEGQNVTLSCEQNLNHDAMYWYRQDPGQGLRLIYYSQIVNDFQKGDIAEGYSVSREKKESFPLTVTSAQKNPTAFYLCASRWVGSSGNQPQHFGDGTRLSIL.

The chain recombines TRBV5-1 with TRBJ1-3, with 9 bases aligning to TRBD1. J lost 2 bases, V lost 3 bases, and 3 bases had no gene match. CDR1 is SGHRS, CDR2 YFSETQ, per germline. The CDR3 is 15 amino acids. For the CDR3, the DNA is TGCGCCAGCAGCTGGACAGGGGACACTGGAAACACCATATATTTT. This sequence encodes CASSWTGDTGNTIYF.

This chain joins TRBV18 and TRBJ2-1, with 7 nucleotides matching TRBD2. The trim removed 4 bases at V and 2 bases at J, leaving 5 bases unmatched. Germline loops: CDR1 KGHSH, CDR2 LQKENI. The CDR3 runs 15 residues. In DNA, the CDR3 is TGTGCCAGCTCACTATCCGGGGGGACCTACAATGAGCAGTTCTTC. Amino acid sequence: CASSLSGGTYNEQFF.

This chain uses TRBV28 with TRBJ1-5; tentative D call: TRBD1 (6 bases). The germline CDR1 and CDR2 sequences are MDHEN and SYDVKM. The V end lost 8 bases, the J end lost 7 bases, and 21 bases lay between the germline ends. The CDR3 is made up of 15 amino acids. In DNA, the CDR3 is TGTGCCAGCTTTCCCACCCAGGGCAGGGGCCAGCCCCAGCATTTT. It codes for CASFPTQGRGQPQHF.

The V gene is TRBV25-1, the J gene TRBJ2-2, with a tentative D call TRBD2 (5 bases). Germline CDR1 and CDR2: MGHDK and SYGVNS. The ends were cut back, 7 bases at V and 0 bases at J, with 21 bases in the middle. This CDR3 is built from 18 residues. The CDR3 region has the DNA TGTGCCAGCACCCCCGCGGCAGCGGAAACGGCGAACACCGGGGAGCTGTTTTTT. The encoded protein is CASTPAAAETANTGELFF.

This clone was detected once. The chain employs TRBV2 and TRBJ1-1; 9 bases agree with TRBD1. CDR1 SNHLY and CDR2 FYNNEI come from the germline V gene. After removal of 5 bases from V and 5 bases from J, the junction contained 6 bases not matched to a gene. This CDR3 is built from 14 residues. CDR3 in amino acids: CASSLQGAGTEAFF. CDR3 nucleotide sequence: TGTGCCAGCAGTTTACAGGGGGCTGGGACTGAAGCTTTCTTT.

The rearrangement uses TRBV28 and TRBJ1-6; 7 bases line up with TRBD1. V shed 6 bases, J shed 7 bases, and the junction held 3 bases outside the gene matches. This CDR3 has 13 amino acids. Per germline, CDR1 MDHEN and CDR2 SYDVKM. The CDR3 DNA is TGTGCCAGCAGGAGACAGGGAAATTCACCCCTCCACTTT. Its protein product is CASRRQGNSPLHF. Supplemented by reference TRBV28 and TRBJ1-6, the full variable domain reads DVKVTQSSRYLVKRTGEKVFLECVQDMDHENMFWYRQDPGLGLRLIYFSYDVKMKEKGDIPEGYSVSREKKERFSLILESASTNQTSMYLCASRRQGNSPLHFGNGTRLTVT.

V gene TRBV28 combines with J gene TRBJ2-4, with D maybe TRBD2 (5 bases). The V gene lost 5 bases and the J gene lost 6 bases, with 14 bases spanning the gap. Germline values: CDR1 MDHEN, CDR2 SYDVKM. The CDR3 is made up of 14 amino acids. The CDR3 nucleotides read TGTGCCAGCAGTGCCTGGCCGGGGTTAAACATTCAGTACTTC. Translation gives CASSAWPGLNIQYF.

V usage is TRBV9 and J usage is TRBJ2-1; tentative D call: TRBD1 (5 bases). Per the germline V gene, CDR1 is SGDLS and CDR2 is YYNGEE. This CDR3 region has 14 residues. V was clipped by 4 bases and J by 5 bases, with 13 bases between them. The chain's CDR3 is CASSPPWGHNEQFF. CDR3 sequence (DNA): TGTGCCAGCAGCCCCCCTTGGGGCCACAATGAGCAGTTCTTC.

The chain couples TRBV5-1 to TRBJ2-7; 7 bases agree with TRBD1. The V gene's germline CDR1 is SGHRS and CDR2 YFSETQ. Trimming cost V 3 bases and J 6 bases; bases outside gene matches: 6. There are 13 residues in the CDR3. CDR3 bases: TGCGCCAGCAGCTGGGGACAGCTTTTCGAGCAGTACTTC. Protein: CASSWGQLFEQYF.

The count of this clone is one. V and J are TRBV19 and TRBJ1-5; 9 nucleotides align to TRBD1. Germline-derived CDR1 and CDR2 are LNHDA and SQIVND (reference sequence). The CDR3 length is 14 residues. V was clipped by 7 bases and J by 6 bases; unmatched bases: 7. The CDR3 loop is CASTLGQGRQPQHF. The CDR3 nucleotides are TGTGCCAGTACCCTAGGACAGGGGCGTCAGCCCCAGCATTTT.

The rearrangement uses TRBV6-4 and TRBJ2-1; 7 positions match TRBD2. The CDR3 spans 15 residues. Germline CDR1 MRHNA, CDR2 SNTAGT. V lost 4 bases, J lost 1 base, and 4 bases stayed unmatched. CDR3 nucleotides: TGTGCCAGCAGTGCGGGTAGCGGGTCCTACAATGAGCAGTTCTTC. Its translation: CASSAGSGSYNEQFF.